Shown below are 10 T cell receptor beta chains from a single sample sequenced in a study of T cell changes during pregnancy in multiple sclerosis. Measured with immunoSEQ multiplex PCR; TCRdb has only the in-frame clones, and not every one. The sample includes more than 75,000 clones, about 93% seen only once; the top ten take roughly 0.94%. The starting material was peripheral blood, obtained in the first trimester of pregnancy. The receptors shown here come from a female donor with multiple sclerosis, enrolled in a pregnancy study.

CDR3 protein: CASSMGDTEAFF. The CDR3 DNA sequence: TGTGCCAGTAGTATGGGAGACACTGAAGCTTTCTTT. V and J are TRBV19 and TRBJ1-1; D gene unclear. CDR3 length equals 12 residues. Deletions cut 3 bases from V and 3 bases from J, with 5 bases between. Germline V gene data show CDR1 as LNHDA and CDR2 as SQIVND (reference sequence).

The V and J genes are TRBV6-5 and TRBJ2-7; D is possibly TRBD1 (6 bases). V lost 6 bases and J 0 bases, leaving 12 bases between the germline ends. The CDR3 is made up of 14 amino acids. Germline values: CDR1 MNHEY, CDR2 SVGAGI. The chain's CDR3 is CASSKNRVSYEQYF. CDR3 sequence (DNA): TGTGCCAGCAGCAAAAACAGGGTCTCCTACGAGCAGTACTTC.

This chain links TRBV19 with TRBJ1-1, with D uncertain. CDR3 length equals 16 residues. Germline CDR1 reads LNHDA; CDR2 reads SQIVND (reference sequence). Trimming shortened V by 3 bases and J by 1 base, and 15 bases separated the two germline ends. Here the CDR3 reads CASSMIKILTNTEAFF. CDR3 sequence (DNA): TGTGCCAGTAGTATGATCAAAATACTCACGAACACTGAAGCTTTCTTT.

This sequence joins TRBV19 and TRBJ1-2; D perhaps matches TRBD1 (6 bases). V dropped 5 bases and J dropped 1 base, with 17 bases sitting between them. This CDR3 contains 16 residues. Germline values: CDR1 LNHDA, CDR2 SQIVND (reference sequence). CDR3 nucleotides: TGTGCCAGTAGTGGCCGCTCGGGACATAGTAACTATGGCTACACCTTC. Residues: CASSGRSGHSNYGYTF.

This clone was seen once. The CDR3 reads CASSDEDRGPSGNTIYF. CDR3 DNA: TGTGCCAGCAGTGACGAGGACAGGGGGCCATCTGGAAACACCATATATTTT. The chain carries TRBV2 and TRBJ1-3; 11 bases map to TRBD1. The ends lost 3 bases at V and 1 base at J; junction bases unmatched: 5. The CDR3 is made up of 17 amino acids. Germline lookup yields CDR1 SNHLY and CDR2 FYNNEI.

V is TRBV5-1 and J is TRBJ2-7; tentatively, D is TRBD2 (6 bases). The germline V gene encodes CDR1 SGHRS and CDR2 YFSETQ. Trimming cost V 2 bases and J 5 bases, with 14 bases left between them. The CDR3 has 14 amino acids. This chain's CDR3 is CASSFRDPSDEQYF. Written as DNA, the CDR3 is TGCGCCAGCAGCTTCCGGGACCCTAGCGACGAGCAGTACTTC.

This clone was detected only once. The chain links TRBV7-2 to TRBJ1-1, with 7 nucleotides matching TRBD1. Unmatched junction bases numbered 8, after V lost 5 bases and J lost 5 bases. Looked up from germline, CDR1 is SGHTA and CDR2 is FQGNSA. This CDR3 has 14 amino acids. The DNA for the CDR3 is TGTGCCAGCAGCCAGCGACAGGGTGGGACTGAAGCTTTCTTT. Amino acid sequence: CASSQRQGGTEAFF.

The chain recombines TRBV5-1 with TRBJ2-3; 12 nucleotides line up with TRBD1. The CDR3 sequence is 14 residues long. Germline lookup yields CDR1 SGHRS and CDR2 YFSETQ. The trim removed 5 bases at V and 7 bases at J, leaving 5 bases unmatched. The CDR3 spells CASRWDRGPYTQYF. DNA for the CDR3: TGCGCCAGCAGGTGGGACAGGGGGCCATATACGCAGTATTTT.

This clone was seen a single time. V gene TRBV7-6 combines with J gene TRBJ2-5, with a tentative D call TRBD1 (5 bases). Trimming took 6 bases from V and 2 from J, leaving 10 bases between them. The germline CDR1 and CDR2 sequences are SGHVS and FNYEAQ. CDR3 length: 13 amino acids. The CDR3 spells CASSSRVQETQYF. As DNA, the CDR3 is TGTGCCAGCAGTTCCAGGGTTCAAGAGACCCAGTACTTC.

This clone was seen once. This sequence joins TRBV2 and TRBJ1-3; the D gene is possibly TRBD1 (5 bases). Germline lookup yields CDR1 SNHLY and CDR2 FYNNEI. The CDR3 contains 16 residues. V was cut by 5 bases and J by 0 bases, with 14 bases left in between. The CDR3 coding sequence is TGTGCCAGCAGTTCTGAGGGACTTATCTCTGGAAACACCATATATTTT. The encoded protein is CASSSEGLISGNTIYF.